These 8 T cell receptor beta chains originate from one sample sequenced in a study of T-cell reconstitution after alpha-beta-depleted transplantation in children. The authors prepared the TCRbeta library with unique molecular identifiers. TCRdb itself ran the PCR reads through MiXCR, one entry per CDR3 protein. Among some 500,000 distinct CDR3 sequences, 15% to 20% were seen once, and the ten largest hold around 3.3%. Here the sequenced sample was PBMCs from the stem cell graft donor, taken from the stem cell graft. All receptors derive from a human donor who donated a stem cell graft to a child with acute lymphoblastic leukemia.

This clonotype was counted many times. The CDR3 loop reads CASSLTRSSYEQYF. CDR3 sequence (DNA): TGTGCCAGCAGCTTAACAAGAAGCTCCTACGAGCAGTACTTC. This chain joins TRBV13 and TRBJ2-7; no firm D call. Germline V lookup: CDR1 PRHDT, CDR2 FYEKMQ (reference sequence). CDR3 length: 14 residues. V dropped 2 bases and J dropped 0 bases, with 8 bases sitting between them.

CDR3 loop: CAAGGTNEKLFF. As DNA, the CDR3 is TGTGCCGCAGGGGGAACTAATGAAAAACTGTTTTTT. This sequence joins TRBV10-3 and TRBJ1-4; 7 bases align to TRBD1. Germline assignment: CDR1 ENHRY and CDR2 SYGVKD. The CDR3 loop spans 12 amino acids. V shed 11 bases, J shed 1 base, and the junction held 1 base outside the gene matches.

V gene TRBV11-2 combines with J gene TRBJ1-3, with unresolved D. CDR1 and CDR2 from the germline V gene are SGHAT and FQNNGV. The CDR3 runs to 17 residues. Trimming cost V 0 bases and J 1 base, with 13 bases left between them. In nucleotides, the CDR3 is TGTGCCAGCAGCTTAGAGTATAGACCAAAGTCTGGAAACACCATATATTTT. Its protein is CASSLEYRPKSGNTIYF. Full variable domain (missing parts from reference TRBV11-2 and TRBJ1-3): EAGVAQSPRYKIIEKRQSVAFWCNPISGHATLYWYQQILGQGPKLLIQFQNNGVVDDSQLPKDRFSAERLKGVDSTLKIQPAKLEDSAVYLCASSLEYRPKSGNTIYFGEGSWLTVV.

This clonotype was seen once. The chain uses TRBV3-1 and TRBJ2-6; D is perhaps TRBD2 (5 bases). The CDR3 consists of 16 residues. CDR1 and CDR2 (germline): LGHDT, YNNKEL (reference sequence). V was cut by 0 bases and J by 4 bases, with 10 bases left in between. As DNA, the CDR3 is TGTGCCAGCAGCCAAGAACTAGTTGACGGGGCCAACGTCCTGACTTTC. Residues: CASSQELVDGANVLTF.

This chain joins TRBV5-1 and TRBJ2-7; possibly TRBD2 for D (5 bases). This CDR3 has 13 residues. Germline V CDR1 and CDR2: SGHRS, YFSETQ. Trimming left V 4 bases short and J 4 bases short, with 12 bases between. The CDR3, as DNA: TGCGCCAGCAGCGGTCCACGGGGATACGAGCAGTACTTC. It encodes CASSGPRGYEQYF.

This rearrangement joins TRBV6-1 to TRBJ2-7, with a tentative D call TRBD2 (6 bases). Trimming left V 0 bases short and J 0 bases short, with 6 bases between. Looked up from germline, CDR1 is MNHNS and CDR2 is SASEGT. This CDR3 region has 14 residues. The CDR3 bases are TGTGCCAGCAGTGAAGCCGGGAGCTCCTACGAGCAGTACTTC. Translated: CASSEAGSSYEQYF.

This clonotype was counted between two and nine times. This chain connects TRBV14 to TRBJ2-1; D possibly corresponds to TRBD1 (5 bases). Germline CDR1 reads SGHDN; CDR2 reads FVKESK. This CDR3 is built from 14 residues. V was clipped by 4 bases and J by 2 bases, with 9 bases between them. CDR3 protein: CASSLGHTYNEQFF. The CDR3 coding sequence is TGTGCCAGCAGCCTCGGACACACCTACAATGAGCAGTTCTTC.

This sequence joins TRBV7-2 and TRBJ1-1, with unresolved D. The germline V and J ends were trimmed by 4 bases and 11 bases, with 11 bases remaining between them. Per germline, CDR1 SGHTA and CDR2 FQGNSA. The CDR3 covers 11 residues. For the CDR3, the DNA is TGTGCCAGCAGCTGGTCCCCATCGGCTTTCTTT. Encoded protein: CASSWSPSAFF.